This T cell receptor (beta chain) was captured in a study of blood T cells in healthy people across ages. Points on this clonotype: Antigen: not known.

V was shortened by 1 base and J by 2 bases, with 20 bases between the two germline ends. CDR1 and CDR2 from the germline V gene are LGHDT and YNNKEL (reference sequence). This CDR3 has 18 amino acids. Study findings and constraints: The percentage of naive T cells correlated strongly with TCR beta diversity. Versus aged donors, long-lived donors had higher diversity and more naive CD4+ cells.

Primed by a sample-barcoded 5' primer and a J-beta primer mix, a second PCR proceeded for roughly 7 to 11 cycles. One entry per CDR3 protein, called by TCRdb with MiXCR from the 5' RACE reads. The table shows over 1.5 million distinct CDR3 sequences, with roughly 52% occurring only once. The sequence came from a woman aged 40 to 49 in good health. The specimen sequenced was blood. V gene TRBV3-1 combines with J gene TRBJ2-5, with D perhaps being TRBD1 or TRBD2 (5 bases each). The CDR3 DNA reads TGTGCCAGCAGCCAAGGAAACCGCCCCAGGGACCTTCAAGAGACCCAGTACTTC. Its translation is CASSQGNRPRDLQETQYF.